This entry is about one T cell receptor (beta chain). Germline V gene data show CDR1 as SGHRS and CDR2 as YFSETQ. The CDR3 is made up of 16 amino acids. V shed 1 base, J shed 4 bases, and the junction held 11 bases outside the gene matches. Produced via immunoSEQ multiplex PCR; TCRdb's table is partial and in-frame only. The sample records roughly 380,000 clones, roughly 84% being singletons. The record originates from a study of blood T cell repertoires in COVID-19. Study-level information: Samples came from the United States, Italy and Spain, spanning acute and convalescent COVID-19.

Allocation to cohorts depended on clinical history reported by the participants. The sample consisted of PBMCs or T cells enriched from blood (not recorded which). The clonotype was recovered from a woman aged 25 to 45 who had recovered from COVID-19. The genes are TRBV5-1 and TRBJ2-7; TRBD1 matches 7 bases. This CDR3 is CASSLSPSDRMYEQYF. In DNA form, the CDR3 reads TGCGCCAGCAGCTTGAGCCCTTCGGACAGGATGTACGAGCAGTACTTC.